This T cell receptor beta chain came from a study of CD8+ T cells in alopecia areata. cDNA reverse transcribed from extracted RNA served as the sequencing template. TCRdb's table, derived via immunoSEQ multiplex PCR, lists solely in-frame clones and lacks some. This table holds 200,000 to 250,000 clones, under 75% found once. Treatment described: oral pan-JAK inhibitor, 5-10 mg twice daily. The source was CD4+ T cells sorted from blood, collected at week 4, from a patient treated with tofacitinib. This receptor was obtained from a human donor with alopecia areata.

The CDR3 sequence is CASSLSIGGYEQYF. DNA of the CDR3: TGTGCCAGCAGTTTATCGATCGGTGGGTACGAGCAGTACTTC. The V call is TRBV27, the J call TRBJ2-7; the D is unclear. CDR3 length: 14 amino acids. Per germline, CDR1 MNHEY and CDR2 SMNVEV (reference sequence). The germline V and J ends were trimmed by 0 bases and 4 bases, with 10 bases remaining between them.